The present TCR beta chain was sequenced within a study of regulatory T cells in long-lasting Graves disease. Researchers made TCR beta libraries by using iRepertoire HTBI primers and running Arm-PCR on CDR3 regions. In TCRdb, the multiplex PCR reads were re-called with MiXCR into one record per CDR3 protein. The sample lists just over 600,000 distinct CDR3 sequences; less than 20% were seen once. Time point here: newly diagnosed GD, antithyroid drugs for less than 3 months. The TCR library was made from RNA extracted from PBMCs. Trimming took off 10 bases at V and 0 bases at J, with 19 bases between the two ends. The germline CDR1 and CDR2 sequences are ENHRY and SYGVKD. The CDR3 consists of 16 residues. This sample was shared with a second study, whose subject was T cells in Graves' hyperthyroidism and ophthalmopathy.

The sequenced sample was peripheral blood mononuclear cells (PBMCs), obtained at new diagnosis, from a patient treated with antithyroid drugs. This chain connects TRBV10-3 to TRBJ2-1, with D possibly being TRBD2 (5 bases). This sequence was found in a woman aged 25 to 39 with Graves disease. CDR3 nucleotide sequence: TGTGCCACCGGTCCCGGTGTGGGGAGCTCCTACAATGAGCAGTTCTTC. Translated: CATGPGVGSSYNEQFF.